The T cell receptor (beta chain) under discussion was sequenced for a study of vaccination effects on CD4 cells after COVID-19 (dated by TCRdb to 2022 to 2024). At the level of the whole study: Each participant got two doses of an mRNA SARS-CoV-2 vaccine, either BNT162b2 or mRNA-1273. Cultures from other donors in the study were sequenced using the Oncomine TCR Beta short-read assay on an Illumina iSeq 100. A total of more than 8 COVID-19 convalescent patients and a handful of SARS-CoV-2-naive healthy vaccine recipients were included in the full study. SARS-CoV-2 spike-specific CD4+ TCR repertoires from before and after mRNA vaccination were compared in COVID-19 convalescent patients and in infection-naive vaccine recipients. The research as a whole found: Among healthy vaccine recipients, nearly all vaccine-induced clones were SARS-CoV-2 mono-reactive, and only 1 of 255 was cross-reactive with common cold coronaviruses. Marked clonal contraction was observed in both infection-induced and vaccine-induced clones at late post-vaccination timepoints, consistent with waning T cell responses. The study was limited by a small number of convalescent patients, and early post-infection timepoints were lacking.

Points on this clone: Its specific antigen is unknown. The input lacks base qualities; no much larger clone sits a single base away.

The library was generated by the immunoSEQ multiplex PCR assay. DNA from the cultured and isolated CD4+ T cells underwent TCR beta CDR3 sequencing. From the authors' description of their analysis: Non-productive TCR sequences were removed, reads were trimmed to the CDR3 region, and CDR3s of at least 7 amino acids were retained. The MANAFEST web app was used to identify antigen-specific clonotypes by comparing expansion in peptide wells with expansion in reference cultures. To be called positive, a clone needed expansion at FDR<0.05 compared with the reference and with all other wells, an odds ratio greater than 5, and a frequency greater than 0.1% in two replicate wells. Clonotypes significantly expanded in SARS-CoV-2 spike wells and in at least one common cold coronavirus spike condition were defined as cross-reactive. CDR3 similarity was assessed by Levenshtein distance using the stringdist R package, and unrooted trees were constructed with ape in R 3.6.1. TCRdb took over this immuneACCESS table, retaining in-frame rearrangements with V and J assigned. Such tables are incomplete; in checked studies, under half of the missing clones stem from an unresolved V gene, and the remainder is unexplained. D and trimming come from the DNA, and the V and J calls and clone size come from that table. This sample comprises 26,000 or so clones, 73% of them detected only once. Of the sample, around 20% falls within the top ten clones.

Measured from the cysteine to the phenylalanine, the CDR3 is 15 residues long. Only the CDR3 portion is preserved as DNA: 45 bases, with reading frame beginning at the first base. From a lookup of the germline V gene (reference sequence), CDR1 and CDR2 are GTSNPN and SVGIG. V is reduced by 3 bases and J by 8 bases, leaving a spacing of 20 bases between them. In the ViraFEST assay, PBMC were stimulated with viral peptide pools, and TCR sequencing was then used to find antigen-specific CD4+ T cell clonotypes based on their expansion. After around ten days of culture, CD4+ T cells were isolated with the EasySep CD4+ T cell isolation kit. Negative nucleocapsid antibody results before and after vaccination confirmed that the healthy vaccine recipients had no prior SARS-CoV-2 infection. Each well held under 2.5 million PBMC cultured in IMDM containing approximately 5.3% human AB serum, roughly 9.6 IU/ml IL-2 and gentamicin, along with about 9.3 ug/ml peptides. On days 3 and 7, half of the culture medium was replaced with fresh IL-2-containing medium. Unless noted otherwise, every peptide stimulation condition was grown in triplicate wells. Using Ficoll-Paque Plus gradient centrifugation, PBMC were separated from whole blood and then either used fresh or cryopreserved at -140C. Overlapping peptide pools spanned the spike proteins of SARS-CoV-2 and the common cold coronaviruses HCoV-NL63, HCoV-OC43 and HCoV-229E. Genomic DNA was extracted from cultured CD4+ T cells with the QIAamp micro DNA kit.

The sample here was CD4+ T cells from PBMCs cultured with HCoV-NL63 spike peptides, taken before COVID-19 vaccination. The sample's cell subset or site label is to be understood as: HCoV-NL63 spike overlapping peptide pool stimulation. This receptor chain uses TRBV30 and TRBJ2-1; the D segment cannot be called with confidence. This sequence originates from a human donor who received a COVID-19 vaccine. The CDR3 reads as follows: CAWRHGPPRKDEQFF. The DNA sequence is TGTGCCTGGAGACATGGACCCCCCCGTAAGGATGAGCAGTTCTTC.